This T cell receptor (beta chain) was documented in a study of patients and donors after allogeneic stem cell transplantation. Relative to its sample, this clonotype is large. TCRdb re-derived calls from the RT-PCR reads in MiXCR, one entry per CDR3 protein. The sample gives 1,500 to 2,000 distinct CDR3 sequences, under 25% of which show up once; 9.5% to 15% is in the top ten. The length of the CDR3 is 15 residues. Germline V lookup: CDR1 SGHVS, CDR2 FNYEAQ. V gave up 1 base and J gave up 1 base, with 10 bases separating them. This sequence originates from a human donor who was either an allogeneic HSCT recipient or a stem cell or donor lymphocyte infusion donor (not recorded which). It is not recorded whose cells these are; they may come from a transplant donor. Material: blood, either unsorted or a sorted T cell fraction (not recorded which). J is TRBJ1-1 and V is TRBV7-6; D remains unclear. CDR3 nucleotides: TGTGCCAGCAGCTTAGAACCGGGCAAGAACACTGAAGCTTTCTTT. The encoded protein is CASSLEPGKNTEAFF. Filled out from reference TRBV7-6 and TRBJ1-1, the complete variable domain reads GAGVSQSPRYKVTKRGQDVALRCDPISGHVSLYWYRQALGQGPEFLTYFNYEAQQDKSGLPNDRFSAERPEGSISTLTIQRTEQRDSAMYRCASSLEPGKNTEAFFGQGTRLTVV.